Sequencing of this TCR beta chain was carried out in a study of blood T cell repertoires in COVID-19. Study-level background: Sample material is recorded as cDNA or gDNA derived from T cells, B-cell-depleted T cells, or PBMCs.

The Seattle patients joined while their infection was active and were tracked longitudinally afterward. Repertoires were generated with immunoSEQ multiplex PCR, while TCRdb's copy carries only in-frame clones and drops some. The table shows about 62,000 clones, with approximately 92% occurring only once. Comments on this clone: The sample carries other DNA sequences with the same CDR3.

The receptor was isolated from a woman in her fifties or sixties with COVID-19, enrolled during active disease. The specimen sequenced was peripheral blood.

CDR3 sequence: CATSRDSLDRAGGYTF. Written as DNA, the CDR3 is TGTGCCACCAGCAGAGATAGCCTGGACAGGGCCGGGGGCTACACCTTC. The V gene is TRBV15, the J gene TRBJ1-2, with 8 bases lining up with TRBD1. There are 16 residues in the CDR3. The germline V gene encodes CDR1 LNHNV and CDR2 YYDKDF (reference sequence). Trimming took 0 bases from V and 8 from J; bases not matched to a gene: 11. Full variable domain (rest looked up from reference TRBV15 and TRBJ1-2): DAMVIQNPRYQVTQFGKPVTLSCSQTLNHNVMYWYQQKSSQAPKLLFHYYDKDFNNEADTPDNFQSRRPNTSFCFLDIRSPGLGDTAMYLCATSRDSLDRAGGYTFGSGTRLTVV.